What follows are 10 T cell receptor beta chains derived from one specimen sequenced in a study of T cell repertoires in cytomegalovirus infection. TCRdb reprocessed the reads via MiXCR and lists one record per CDR3 protein. Of around 530,000 distinct CDR3 sequences detected, about 26% appear once; the ten largest clones hold roughly 13%. Sequences were obtained from PBMCs. The source of these receptors is a human donor in good health (CMV status not recorded). Some clones in this sample may be carry-over from other donors' samples.

In its sample, this clonotype was seen many times. The chain recombines TRBV29-1 with TRBJ2-1, with 8 bases fitting TRBD2. V lost 5 bases and J lost 12; bases outside the gene matches: 15. CDR3 length: 14 amino acids. Germline lookup yields CDR1 SQVTM and CDR2 ANQGSEA. CDR3 sequence: CSVLLAGEVFGQFF. The CDR3 DNA follows: TGCAGCGTTCTCCTAGCGGGTGAGGTTTTTGGGCAGTTCTTC.

The chain combines TRBV6-2 or TRBV6-3 with TRBJ1-5; maybe TRBD1 (5 bases). V lost 6 bases and J 4 bases, leaving 19 bases between the germline ends. Germline V gene data show CDR1 as MNHEY and CDR2 as SVGEGT. The CDR3 runs 16 residues. CDR3 in DNA: TGTGCCAGCAGCCGGCCACCTGGGGCTCTTAATCAGCCCCAGCATTTT. Amino acids: CASSRPPGALNQPQHF.

The chain carries TRBV24-1 and TRBJ1-4; 10 bases agree with TRBD1. The CDR3 is 15 amino acids. J was trimmed by 3 bases and V by 3 bases; bases with no gene match: 0. Germline V gene sequence: CDR1 KGHDR, CDR2 SFDVKD. CDR3 coding DNA: TGTGCCACCAGTGATGACAGGGGGCCTAATGAAAAACTGTTTTTT. Translated: CATSDDRGPNEKLFF.

This clonotype was observed a few times. The chain has TRBV11-2 and TRBJ1-4; D may be TRBD1 (5 bases). The germline CDR1 and CDR2 sequences are SGHAT and FQNNGV. Trimming removed 1 base at V and 5 bases at J, with 8 bases between. The CDR3 runs 14 residues. The CDR3 nucleotides read TGTGCCAGCAGCTTAGTCAGGGTAAATGAAAAACTGTTTTTT. This gives the protein CASSLVRVNEKLFF.

This clonotype was counted a few times. The rearrangement joins TRBV12-3 or TRBV12-4 to TRBJ1-5, with TRBD1 matching over 7 bases. The CDR3 is 14 amino acids. With V trimmed by 5 bases and J by 5 bases, 6 bases remained unmatched. CDR3 region: CASSRQGMDQPQHF. The DNA for the CDR3 is TGTGCCAGCAGTCGACAGGGAATGGATCAGCCCCAGCATTTT.

This clonotype was detected a few times. This chain links TRBV5-4 with TRBJ1-6; D is unclear. Germline CDR1 is SGHNT and CDR2 is YYREEE (reference sequence). The CDR3 sequence is 13 residues long. V was cut by 5 bases and J by 7 bases, with 10 bases left in between. The CDR3, as DNA: TGTGCCAGCAGTCGGGGTGACAATTCACCCCTCCACTTT. Its translation: CASSRGDNSPLHF.

This clonotype was counted ten times or more. The chain links TRBV7-9 to TRBJ1-4; 7 bases align to TRBD1. The CDR3 runs 19 residues. Germline values: CDR1 SEHNR, CDR2 FQNEAQ (reference sequence). Trimming cost V 1 base and J 7 bases; bases outside gene matches: 18. CDR3: CASSLGRFTGTPGGEKLFF. CDR3 nucleotide sequence: TGTGCCAGCAGCTTAGGGAGATTTACCGGGACCCCAGGGGGTGAAAAACTGTTTTTT.

This clonotype was picked up a small number of times. The genes are TRBV6-5 and TRBJ2-6; the D call may be TRBD1 or TRBD2 (7 bases each). Trimming cost V 1 base and J 2 bases, with 15 bases left between them. This CDR3 spans 18 amino acids. Germline V gene sequence: CDR1 MNHEY, CDR2 SVGAGI. The CDR3 bases are TGTGCCAGCAGTTACTTGTCAGGGGGGGGTACTGGGGCCAACGTCCTGACTTTC. It encodes CASSYLSGGGTGANVLTF.

This chain links TRBV6-2 or TRBV6-3 with TRBJ1-2; weak D call: TRBD1 (5 bases). Germline loops: CDR1 MNHEY, CDR2 SVGEGT. The V gene lost 0 bases and the J gene lost 0 bases, with 8 bases spanning the gap. The CDR3 covers 15 residues. CDR3 bases: TGTGCCAGCAGTTACTCAGGGACTACTAACTATGGCTACACCTTC. It translates to CASSYSGTTNYGYTF.

This chain connects TRBV28 to TRBJ1-4; the D is unclear. CDR3 length: 12 amino acids. Germline CDR1 and CDR2: MDHEN and SYDVKM. Trimming removed 4 bases from V and 10 bases from J, with 10 bases in between. The CDR3 coding sequence is TGTGCCAGCAGTTCGGCCGGGCTAAAACTGTTTTTT. As protein: CASSSAGLKLFF.